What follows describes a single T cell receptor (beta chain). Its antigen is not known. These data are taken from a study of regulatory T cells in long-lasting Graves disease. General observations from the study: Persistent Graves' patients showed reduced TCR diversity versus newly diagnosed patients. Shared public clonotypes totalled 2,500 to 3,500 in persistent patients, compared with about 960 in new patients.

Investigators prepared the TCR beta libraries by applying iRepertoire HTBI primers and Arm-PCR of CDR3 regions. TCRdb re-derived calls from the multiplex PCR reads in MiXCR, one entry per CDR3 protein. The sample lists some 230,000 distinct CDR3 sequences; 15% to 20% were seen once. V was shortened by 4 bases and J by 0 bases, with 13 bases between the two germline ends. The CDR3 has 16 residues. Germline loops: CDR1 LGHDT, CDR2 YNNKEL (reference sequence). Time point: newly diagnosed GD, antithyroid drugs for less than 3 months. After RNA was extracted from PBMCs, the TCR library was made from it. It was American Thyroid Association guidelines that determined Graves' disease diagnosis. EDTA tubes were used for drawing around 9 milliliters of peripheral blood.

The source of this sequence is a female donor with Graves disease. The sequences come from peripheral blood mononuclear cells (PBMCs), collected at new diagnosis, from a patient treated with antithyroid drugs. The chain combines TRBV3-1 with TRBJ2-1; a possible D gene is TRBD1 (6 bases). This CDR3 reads CASSRRTESSYNEQFF. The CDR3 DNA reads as TGTGCCAGCAGCCGAAGGACAGAAAGCTCCTACAATGAGCAGTTCTTC.